This entry describes one TCR beta chain. The specificity of this receptor is unknown. Base qualities are not recorded, but no much larger clone differs from it by a single base. Synthesis of TCR cDNA relied on 5'RACE template switching, a step that introduced a universal primer site along with unique molecular identifiers. Priming for cDNA synthesis came from both the TCR alpha and TCR beta constant segments. Library amplification used two PCR steps, and the second PCR step added sample barcodes and sequencing adapters. Libraries were sequenced on Illumina HiSeq 2500 (2x100 bp) or NovaSeq (2x150 bp). The source study handled its data this way. Reads were demultiplexed and collapsed into UMI consensus sequences with MIGEC, and V(D)J alignment was performed with MiXCR. Using edgeR on replicate PBMC samples, clonotypes were called vaccine-responding if FDR was below 0.01 and the log2 fold change was above 5 up to day 15. Each bulk clonotype was labeled CD4 or CD8 based on which sequenced repertoire, CD4 or CD8, contained the clonotype at higher abundance. The public sequencing data were trimmed at Q25 with fastp and processed into clonotypes with MiXCR by TCRdb, which kept only in-frame beta chains. Rows with a matching CDR3 protein are joined into one entry that keeps the most common DNA and genes. Clone size and V and J calls follow TCRdb, not the original study. The sample yields hundreds of thousands of distinct CDR3 sequences; just over 20% were counted once. The leading ten clones occupy about 15% of the sample.

What the treatment or condition label conveys for this sample: live attenuated yellow fever vaccine strain. At every blood-draw timepoint, two biological replicates of bulk PBMCs were collected. PBMCs were isolated from peripheral blood using a standard Ficoll-Paque protocol. TriZol was used to extract RNA from bulk PBMCs, CD4 and CD8 fractions, and dextramer-positive and dextramer-negative fractions. The data stem from a study of T cells after yellow fever vaccination (dated 2019 in TCRdb). In the study overall: Libraries from fractions with low cell numbers were prepared with the SMART-Seq v4 Ultra Low Input RNA kit. To follow T-cell clones before and after primary and booster YFV17D yellow fever vaccination, bulk TCR alpha and beta repertoires were sequenced over time. Two healthy male donors, one aged 18 to 30 and one aged 30 to 40 years, made up the cohort. Blood was collected at multiple timepoints before and after primary and secondary immunization, and bulk PBMC replicates and cell subsets were isolated. On the study overall, not on this receptor specifically: Computational filtering was required because FACS-sorted repertoires could contain abundant contaminating clonotypes from the bulk population. After the booster, most clones that had expanded after primary vaccination were detected again (about 97% of CD4 and roughly nine tenths of CD8), suggesting broad maintenance of memory. A small fraction of clonotypes appeared in both the CD4 and CD8 compartments, likely as a result of convergent recombination. Only two donors were included in the study, so the extent to which the findings can be generalized is limited. Compared with the primary T-cell response, the secondary T-cell response was faster but weaker, reaching its peak on day 5 rather than on day 15.

Measured from the cysteine to the phenylalanine, the CDR3 is 14 residues long. Only CDR3 DNA is held: 42 bases, read in frame from base 1. CDR1 is given as SGHRS and CDR2 as YFSETQ, both from the germline V gene. Deletion took 4 bases off V and 0 bases off J, with a span of 10 bases between the germline ends. This chain is built from TRBV5-1 and TRBJ1-1; D gene: possibly TRBD1, on 5 matching bases. The specimen was PBMCs, collected approximately 22 days after the first yellow fever vaccination. The sequence came from a man younger than 35 who received the YFV17D yellow fever vaccine. The sequenced DNA is TGCGCCAGCAGCCGGGGCACAATGAACACTGAAGCTTTCTTT. Its protein is CASSRGTMNTEAFF.